The rows below give T cell receptor beta chains drawn from one sample of a study of cytomegalovirus exposure and HLA in healthy donors. Using immunoSEQ multiplex PCR, the repertoire was profiled, and TCRdb retains in-frame clones only, with some absent. The data show hundreds of thousands of clones, 75% to 90% seen once. The specimen sequenced was PBMCs. All receptors come from a woman aged 25 to 39 in good health and CMV-seropositive. Each CDR3 is given with its conserved first and last residue. A D gene is named only where the DNA matches it firmly. The size entry is marked missing in some rows and otherwise reads once, few, many or a size class.

j_gene	abundance	v_gene	d_gene	CDR3nt	CDR3aa
TRBJ2-1	.	TRBV28	.	TGTGCCAGCAGCCCTACCCGAGGGCAGAACAATGAGCAGTTCTTC	CASSPTRGQNNEQFF
TRBJ2-3	.	TRBV5-4	.	TGTGCCAGCCGTCGTCTTCCGGACAACACAGATACGCAGTATTTT	CASRRLPDNTDTQYF
TRBJ2-1	.	TRBV27	TRBD2	TGTGCCAGCCGACTAGCGGGAAGTAGAGGTGAGCAGTTCTTC	CASRLAGSRGEQFF
TRBJ1-5	few	TRBV6-5	.	TGTGCCAGCAGTTTCCCACAGCCCCAGCATTTT	CASSFPQPQHF
TRBJ2-7	.	TRBV9	TRBD1	TGTGCCAGCAGCCCGACCGGGACAGGGCCTTATGGGCAGTACTTC	CASSPTGTGPYGQYF
TRBJ2-7	.	TRBV5-4	TRBD1	TGTGCCAGCAGCTTGGCGGTATTAAGGGGGACAGAACTCTACGAGCAGTACTTC	CASSLAVLRGTELYEQYF
TRBJ2-5	.	TRBV27	.	TGTGCCAGCAGTTCCGACAGACTCGTGAAGACCCAGTACTTC	CASSSDRLVKTQYF
TRBJ2-1	once	TRBV6-1	TRBD2	TGTGCCAGCCTTCCCGGGACTAGCTTCCATGAGCAGTTCTTC	CASLPGTSFHEQFF
TRBJ2-2	once	TRBV9	.	TGTGCCAGCAGCGTAGGGGCAGGGTGGGCCGGGGAGCTGTTTTTT	CASSVGAGWAGELFF
TRBJ2-7	.	TRBV29-1	.	TGCAGCGCCGCCGGGACACACTACGAGCAGTACTTC	CSAAGTHYEQYF
TRBJ2-7	.	TRBV4-1	TRBD1	TGCGCCAGCAGCCAGGCCGGGACAGGGATCTACGAGCAGTACTTC	CASSQAGTGIYEQYF
TRBJ1-4	few	TRBV4-1	TRBD1	TGCGCCAGCAGCGGCGCAGGGGGCTTTGACGAAAAACTGTTTTTT	CASSGAGGFDEKLFF
TRBJ1-3	.	TRBV28	.	TGTGCCAGCAGTTCCTCAGGGGAAATCTCTGGAAACACCATATATTTT	CASSSSGEISGNTIYF
TRBJ2-3	.	TRBV2	TRBD2	TGTGCCAGCACTGGACTAGCGGGAGTAGATACGCAGTATTTT	CASTGLAGVDTQYF
TRBJ1-5	.	TRBV27	.	TGTGCCAGCGGGGGGGTGGGACAGCCCCAGCATTTT	CASGGVGQPQHF
TRBJ2-3	.	TRBV11-3	.	TGTGCCAGCAGCTTAGGGGGGGAAGGAGCAGATACGCAGTATTTT	CASSLGGEGADTQYF
TRBJ2-3	.	TRBV19	TRBD2	TGTGCCAGTATGCCCTACGGGACTACCACAGATACGCAGTATTTT	CASMPYGTTTDTQYF
TRBJ2-3	.	TRBV14	.	TGTGCCAGCAGCCAAAATGGGCGCACAGATACGCAGTATTTT	CASSQNGRTDTQYF
TRBJ2-7	.	TRBV7-9	TRBD1	TGTGCCAGCAGCGTAAATCCGGGACAGGGAACATACGAGCAGTACTTC	CASSVNPGQGTYEQYF
TRBJ2-1	.	TRBV2	.	TGTGCCAGCCTCTCGTCCTACAATGAGCAGTTCTTC	CASLSSYNEQFF
TRBJ1-2	.	TRBV25-1	.	TGTGCCAGCAGTGATTCAGGGATCGGCTACACCTTC	CASSDSGIGYTF
TRBJ1-5	.	TRBV18	TRBD1	TGTGCCAGCTCACCACAAGACCCAGGGGGCGCCTCTCAGCCCCAGCATTTT	CASSPQDPGGASQPQHF
TRBJ2-6	.	TRBV10-3	.	TGTGCCATGCAGGGAGGGGGATCGGGGGCCAACGTCCTGACTTTC	CAMQGGGSGANVLTF
TRBJ1-4	once	TRBV28	.	TGTGCCAGCAGTTTTGGGGGGAATGGGGGTGAAAAACTGTTTTTT	CASSFGGNGGEKLFF
TRBJ2-2	.	TRBV7-7	.	TGTGCCAGCAGCCCCGCCAGGGTTTCCGGGGAGCTGTTTTTT	CASSPARVSGELFF
TRBJ1-5	.	TRBV5-8	.	TGTGCCAGCAGCTCCCGCAGTTACAATCAGCCCCAGCATTTT	CASSSRSYNQPQHF
TRBJ1-5	many	TRBV9	.	TGTGCCAGCAGCCTGAGCTGGAGCAATCAGCCCCAGCATTTT	CASSLSWSNQPQHF
TRBJ2-7	.	TRBV28	.	TGTGCCAGCAGTTTGTGGGCCGAGCAGTACTTC	CASSLWAEQYF
TRBJ2-3	.	TRBV6-5	.	TGTGCCAGCAGTTACCGCGGGATGACAGATACGCAGTATTTT	CASSYRGMTDTQYF
TRBJ2-5	.	TRBV9	.	TGTGCCAGCAGCGTCGCGGGGCCCGAGACCCAGTACTTC	CASSVAGPETQYF
TRBJ2-5	.	TRBV5-1	TRBD2	TGCGCCAGCAGCTATTCTAGCGGGAGATGGAATCAAGAGACCCAGTACTTC	CASSYSSGRWNQETQYF
TRBJ1-2	.	TRBV27	.	TGTGCCAGCAGTTTAAGAGGAACCACTAACTATGGCTACACCTTC	CASSLRGTTNYGYTF
TRBJ2-7	.	TRBV18	TRBD1	TGTGCCAGCTCAACGGCCGGGACAGGTAATTACGAGCAGTACTTC	CASSTAGTGNYEQYF
TRBJ2-1	.	TRBV20-1	.	TGCAGTGCTCGGCGCGGGGCTGAGCAGTTCTTC	CSARRGAEQFF
TRBJ2-1	.	TRBV28	.	TGTGCCAGCAGTTTAAGCGTATATGAGCAGTTCTTC	CASSLSVYEQFF
TRBJ2-5	.	TRBV28	TRBD2	TGTGCCAGCAGTTTAGTCCTGATAGCGGGGGAATCGTGGGGGACCCAGTACTTC	CASSLVLIAGESWGTQYF
TRBJ1-5	.	TRBV2	.	TGTGCCAGCAGGAAGGCGGACAACTATCAGCCCCAGCATTTT	CASRKADNYQPQHF
TRBJ1-4	.	TRBV28	TRBD1	TGTGCCGTACAGGGGGAGAGGGAAAAACTGTTTTTT	CAVQGEREKLFF
TRBJ1-1	once	TRBV15	.	TGTGCCACCAGCGAACTAGATCACCCTGAAGCTTTCTTT	CATSELDHPEAFF
TRBJ2-2	once	TRBV7-2	.	TGTGCCAGCAGCCTGGACATGGCCGGGGAGCTGTTTTTT	CASSLDMAGELFF